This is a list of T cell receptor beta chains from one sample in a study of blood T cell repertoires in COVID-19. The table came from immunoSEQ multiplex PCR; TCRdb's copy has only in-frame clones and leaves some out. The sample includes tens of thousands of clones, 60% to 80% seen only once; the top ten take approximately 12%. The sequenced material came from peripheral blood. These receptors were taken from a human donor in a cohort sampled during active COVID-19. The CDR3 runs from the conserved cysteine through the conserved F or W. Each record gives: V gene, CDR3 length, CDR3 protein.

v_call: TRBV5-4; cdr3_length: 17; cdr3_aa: CASSTGAAGGGTDTQYF
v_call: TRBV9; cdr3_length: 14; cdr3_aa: CASSPGQGIYEQYF
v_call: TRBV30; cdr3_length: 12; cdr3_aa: CAWSGGSTEAFF
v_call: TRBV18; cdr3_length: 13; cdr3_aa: CASSPDSNSPLHF
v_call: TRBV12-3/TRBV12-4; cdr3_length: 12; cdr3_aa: CASSNQGGGYTF
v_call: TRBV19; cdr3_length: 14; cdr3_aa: CASSLRDRVGEQYF
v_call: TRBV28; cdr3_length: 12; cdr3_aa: CASSLRQGKAFF
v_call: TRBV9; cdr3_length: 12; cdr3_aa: CASSRAGYGYTF
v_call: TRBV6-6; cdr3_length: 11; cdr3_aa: CASSYSFGQFF
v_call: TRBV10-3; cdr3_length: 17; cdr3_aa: CAISESGTSGSTDTQYF
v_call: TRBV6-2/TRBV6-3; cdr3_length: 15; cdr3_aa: CASSYSMSSGETQYF
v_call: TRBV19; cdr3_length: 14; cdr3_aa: CASMGQGWGETQYF
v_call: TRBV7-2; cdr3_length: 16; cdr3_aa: CASSLVAGAGNTEAFF
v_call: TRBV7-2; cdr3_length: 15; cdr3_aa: CASSPGGGRNSPLHF
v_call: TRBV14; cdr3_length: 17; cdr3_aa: CASSQDPLAGSSPIQYF
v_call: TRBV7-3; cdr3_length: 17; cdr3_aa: CASSLDGQTTSTDTQYF